What follows are 32 T cell receptor beta chains derived from one specimen sequenced in a study of beta chain features in type 1 diabetes. The investigators reverse transcribed all of the isolated RNA, so they sequenced expressed TCRB transcripts. Sequenced by immunoSEQ multiplex PCR; TCRdb stores in-frame clones only, minus some. The repertoire consists of about 320,000 clones, with 14% occurring once and the leading ten covering approximately 7%. The sequencing sample was made of central memory CD4+ T cells from blood. These receptors were taken from a man aged 30 to 45 in good health.

This clone turned up a few times. The CDR3 loop reads CASSPGQLHQPQHF. CDR3 DNA: TGTGCCAGCAGCCCCGGACAACTCCATCAGCCCCAGCATTTT. The V gene is TRBV7-2, the J gene TRBJ1-5, with a weak D call TRBD1 (5 bases). The V gene lost 5 bases and the J gene lost 5 bases, with 13 bases spanning the gap. CDR1 is SGHTA and CDR2 is FQGNSA in the germline V gene. This CDR3 has 14 amino acids.

About this clone: A much larger clone differs from this one at a single base, so this may be a read error. J is TRBJ2-2 and V is TRBV5-6; no clear D gene. Between the trimmed V and J ends, which lost 2 bases and 1 base, there was a span of 3 bases. The germline V gene encodes CDR1 SGHDT and CDR2 YYEEEE. CDR3 length: 13 amino acids. The CDR3 spells CASSLMNTGELFF. Written as DNA, the CDR3 is TGTGCCAGCAGCTTAATGAACACCGGGGAGCTGTTTTTT.

Only a few counts were recorded for this clone. This sequence joins TRBV9 and TRBJ1-3; tentative D call: TRBD1 (5 bases). CDR1 is SGDLS, CDR2 YYNGEE, per germline. The V end was cut by 2 bases, the J end by 2 bases, with 14 bases between. The CDR3 totals 16 residues. CDR3 protein: CASSVQGSYTGNTIYF. The CDR3 DNA sequence: TGTGCCAGCAGCGTCCAGGGCAGCTATACTGGAAACACCATATATTTT.

Note on this clone: The junction departs from germline at one end; a sequencing error may be responsible. The DNA of the CDR3 is TGTGCCAGCAGTTACCGTGGTTTACTCGGGGAGCTGTTTTTT. Protein: CASSYRGLLGELFF. This chain links TRBV10-3 with TRBJ2-2, with D hard to call. This CDR3 region has 14 residues. Germline lookup yields CDR1 ENHRY and CDR2 SYGVKD.

V usage is TRBV5-4 and J usage is TRBJ2-5; 8 positions agree with TRBD2. Germline CDR1 and CDR2: SGHNT and YYREEE (reference sequence). Trimming removed 6 bases from V and 1 base from J; junction bases left unmatched: 5. The CDR3 is made up of 14 amino acids. The CDR3 is CASNPGTSQETQYF. The CDR3 bases are TGTGCCAGCAACCCCGGGACTAGCCAAGAGACCCAGTACTTC.

This clone was counted between two and nine times. The V and J genes are TRBV19 and TRBJ2-1, with D maybe TRBD1 (6 bases). V was shortened by 7 bases and J by 6 bases, with 22 bases between the two germline ends. Germline CDR1 is LNHDA and CDR2 is SQIVND (reference sequence). The CDR3 covers 16 residues. The CDR3 coding sequence is TGTGCCAGTAACGGCGTGGGCAGGGGAAAGGGCAATGAGCAGTTCTTC. It codes for CASNGVGRGKGNEQFF. Full variable domain (rest looked up from reference TRBV19 and TRBJ2-1): DGGITQSPKYLFRKEGQNVTLSCEQNLNHDAMYWYRQDPGQGLRLIYYSQIVNDFQKGDIAEGYSVSREKKESFPLTVTSAQKNPTAFYLCASNGVGRGKGNEQFFGPGTRLTVL.

This clone showed up just a few times. The rearrangement joins TRBV5-6 to TRBJ2-3; TRBD2 might be the D (5 bases). V lost 4 bases and J lost 5, with 17 bases in between. The CDR3 runs 15 residues. Germline V gene sequence: CDR1 SGHDT, CDR2 YYEEEE. CDR3 in amino acids: CASSLGRLAVDTQYF. As DNA, the CDR3 is TGTGCCAGCAGCCTCGGACGGCTAGCCGTAGATACGCAGTATTTT. The full variable domain, completed using reference TRBV5-6 and TRBJ2-3, is DAGVTQSPTHLIKTRGQQVTLRCSPKSGHDTVSWYQQALGQGPQFIFQYYEEEERQRGNFPDRFSGHQFPNYSSELNVNALLLGDSALYLCASSLGRLAVDTQYFGPGTRLTVL.

The rearrangement uses TRBV5-1 and TRBJ2-1; tentatively, D is TRBD2 (6 bases). This CDR3 spans 14 amino acids. Germline CDR1 reads SGHRS; CDR2 reads YFSETQ. V was clipped by 0 bases and J by 8 bases, with 12 bases between them. The CDR3 spells CASSLGRAGDEQFF. The CDR3 DNA reads as TGCGCCAGCAGCTTGGGGAGGGCTGGGGATGAGCAGTTCTTC.

This clone came up a few times. The V call is TRBV9, the J call TRBJ2-5, with D perhaps TRBD1 (6 bases). CDR3 length equals 16 residues. Looked up from germline, CDR1 is SGDLS and CDR2 is YYNGEE. Trimming shortened V by 4 bases and J by 1 base, and 17 bases separated the two germline ends. Here the CDR3 DNA reads TGTGCCAGCAGCCCAGGGGCAGCGGACAGCCAAGAGACCCAGTACTTC. This translates into CASSPGAADSQETQYF.

This clone was counted between two and nine times. This chain uses TRBV11-2 with TRBJ2-2; tentatively, D is TRBD1 or TRBD2 (6 bases each). The germline V gene encodes CDR1 SGHAT and CDR2 FQNNGV. CDR3 length equals 16 residues. V lost 5 bases, J lost 6 bases, and 19 bases lay in between. In DNA form, the CDR3 reads TGTGCCAGCAGCCAAGCGCGAGGCCGGGGGCCCGGGGAGCTGTTTTTT. Its translation is CASSQARGRGPGELFF.

The V gene is TRBV2, the J gene TRBJ2-7, with D possibly being TRBD2 (6 bases). Trimming left V 7 bases short and J 4 bases short, with 20 bases between. CDR3 length equals 15 residues. CDR1 and CDR2 (germline): SNHLY, FYNNEI. The DNA of the CDR3 is TGTGCCAGCAATCCGAAGGGCCCGGAGGGATACGAGCAGTACTTC. This encodes CASNPKGPEGYEQYF.

The table lists this clone with a few counts. This rearrangement joins TRBV10-2 to TRBJ1-2, with D maybe TRBD1 (5 bases). The germline V gene has CDR1 WSHSY and CDR2 SAAADI. The CDR3 extends over 15 amino acids. The V end lost 0 bases, the J end lost 4 bases, and 12 bases lay between the germline ends. Written as DNA, the CDR3 is TGCGCCAGCAGTGAGTCGTCAGGGATACGCTATGGCTACACCTTC. The encoded protein is CASSESSGIRYGYTF.

Regarding this clone: Other nucleotide sequences in the sample specify the same CDR3. This chain uses TRBV6-5 with TRBJ2-1; TRBD1 aligns across 9 bases. V dropped 5 bases and J dropped 4; count of bases not matched to a gene: 6. CDR3 length equals 15 residues. CDR1 MNHEY and CDR2 SVGAGI come from the germline V gene. In nucleotides, the CDR3 is TGTGCCAGCAGTCCCCCGGGACAGGGTTACAATGAGCAGTTCTTC. Amino acid sequence: CASSPPGQGYNEQFF.

This clone occurred a few times. V is TRBV27 and J is TRBJ1-2; 9 nucleotides match TRBD1. CDR3 size: 13 residues. Germline V gene lookup returns CDR1 MNHEY and CDR2 SMNVEV (reference sequence). After removal of 4 bases from V and 7 bases from J, the junction contained 4 bases not matched to a gene. CDR3 DNA sequence: TGTGCCAGCAGTTCTGGACAGGGGCGTGGCTACACCTTC. Translating it yields CASSSGQGRGYTF.

The chain couples TRBV9 to TRBJ1-1, with TRBD1 matching over 9 bases. V trimming: 3 bases; J trimming: 4 bases; junction bases outside the gene matches: 7. Germline V lookup: CDR1 SGDLS, CDR2 YYNGEE. The CDR3 length is 15 residues. The CDR3: CASSARQGVTTEAFF. CDR3 DNA sequence: TGTGCCAGCAGCGCGAGACAGGGGGTTACCACTGAAGCTTTCTTT.

This clone was counted a few times. The V call is TRBV7-3, the J call TRBJ1-4; perhaps TRBD1 as D (6 bases). The germline gives CDR1 SGHTA, CDR2 FQGTGA. The CDR3 covers 15 residues. V was shortened by 5 bases and J by 4 bases, with 14 bases between the two germline ends. The CDR3 bases are TGTGCCAGCAGCCCATCCGGGACAAGTAATGAAAAACTGTTTTTT. Amino acids: CASSPSGTSNEKLFF.

This clone was detected a few times. The rearrangement links TRBV4-1 to TRBJ1-6, with TRBD1 identical over 7 bases. Germline V CDR1 and CDR2: MGHRA, YSYEKL. V trimming: 4 bases; J trimming: 14 bases; junction bases outside the gene matches: 14. The CDR3 is 15 residues long. CDR3 nucleotide sequence: TGCGCCAGCAGCCTCGACAGGGTTTCCGCTTCGACCCTCCACTTT. It translates to CASSLDRVSASTLHF.

Only a few counts were recorded for this clone. The CDR3 sequence is CASSLSGGLINTEAFF. In DNA form, the CDR3 reads TGTGCCAGCAGTTTATCGGGGGGACTGATTAACACTGAAGCTTTCTTT. V usage is TRBV27 and J usage is TRBJ1-1; possible D gene TRBD1, 5 bases. Between the trimmed V and J ends, which lost 0 bases and 2 bases, there was a span of 13 bases. The CDR3 loop spans 16 amino acids. Germline CDR1 reads MNHEY; CDR2 reads SMNVEV (reference sequence).

The chain is built from TRBV7-2 and TRBJ2-1; D not resolved. V was trimmed by 8 bases and J by 0 bases, leaving 11 bases between them. Per the germline V gene, CDR1 is SGHTA and CDR2 is FQGNSA. This CDR3 comprises 14 residues. The CDR3, as DNA: TGTGCCAGCGTCGGCAGGAGCTCCTACAATGAGCAGTTCTTC. Its translation: CASVGRSSYNEQFF.

This chain joins TRBV7-9 and TRBJ1-1; perhaps TRBD1 as D (5 bases). Germline values: CDR1 SEHNR, CDR2 FQNEAQ (reference sequence). CDR3 length: 14 amino acids. Trimming shortened V by 5 bases and J by 3 bases, and 13 bases separated the two germline ends. Here the CDR3 DNA reads TGTGCCAGCAGCCAACGGGACGGAGACACTGAAGCTTTCTTT. This codes for CASSQRDGDTEAFF.

This clone was recorded at least ten times. The gene calls are TRBV7-2 and TRBJ2-7, with D possibly matching TRBD2 (7 bases). Germline loops: CDR1 SGHTA, CDR2 FQGNSA. Trimming took 5 bases from V and 2 from J, leaving 19 bases between them. This CDR3 spans 16 amino acids. For the CDR3, the DNA is TGTGCCAGCAGCCCCTGGGGGGGGCCCTCGGCCTACGAGCAGTACTTC. It translates to CASSPWGGPSAYEQYF.

This chain connects TRBV6-5 to TRBJ2-2, with D tentatively TRBD1 (8 bases). The CDR3 runs 14 residues. Trimming cost V 5 bases and J 9 bases, with 16 bases left between them. The germline V gene encodes CDR1 MNHEY and CDR2 SVGAGI. The CDR3 here is CASSGQGGVRELFF. For the CDR3, the DNA is TGTGCCAGCAGTGGACAGGGAGGGGTGCGGGAGCTGTTTTTT.

This clone was counted between two and nine times. V and J are TRBV25-1 and TRBJ1-1, with D unclear. V dropped 4 bases and J dropped 8 bases, with 14 bases sitting between them. The germline gives CDR1 MGHDK, CDR2 SYGVNS. This CDR3 is built from 13 residues. The CDR3 DNA reads as TGTGCCAGCAGTGGCTTGAAGGCAGCGGAAGCTTTCTTT. This encodes CASSGLKAAEAFF.

This clone turned up a few times. This rearrangement joins TRBV5-4 to TRBJ2-2; D ambiguous. This CDR3 is 13 amino acids long. Per germline, CDR1 SGHNT and CDR2 YYREEE (reference sequence). Between the trimmed V and J ends, which lost 0 bases and 4 bases, there was a span of 4 bases. The CDR3 is CASSLVSTGELFF. The CDR3 nucleotides are TGTGCCAGCAGCTTGGTTAGCACCGGGGAGCTGTTTTTT.

This clone was seen a handful of times. The chain employs TRBV5-6 and TRBJ2-5; 9 positions match TRBD1. The CDR3 contains 13 residues. Germline lookup yields CDR1 SGHDT and CDR2 YYEEEE. V dropped 4 bases and J dropped 4; count of bases not matched to a gene: 2. CDR3 bases: TGTGCCAGCAGCACGGACAGGGGAGAGACCCAGTACTTC. This sequence encodes CASSTDRGETQYF.

In this sample, this clone turned up a few times. V usage is TRBV7-2 and J usage is TRBJ1-2, with D possibly matching TRBD1 (6 bases). Germline V CDR1 and CDR2: SGHTA, FQGNSA. V lost 4 bases and J lost 6, with 21 bases in between. CDR3 length: 16 residues. The CDR3 DNA is TGTGCCAGCAGCTCCCCACGGGGGGCGATAGCGAATGGCTACACCTTC. Translating it yields CASSSPRGAIANGYTF.

V gene TRBV2 combines with J gene TRBJ1-2; unclear D gene. The CDR3 covers 13 residues. Per germline, CDR1 SNHLY and CDR2 FYNNEI. Trimming took 5 bases from V and 5 from J, leaving 12 bases between them. CDR3 in DNA: TGTGCCAGCAGTTACTTTCCCCGGTATGGCTACACCTTC. The encoded protein is CASSYFPRYGYTF. Combining the CDR3 with reference TRBV2 and TRBJ1-2 gives the whole variable domain EPEVTQTPSHQVTQMGQEVILRCVPISNHLYFYWYRQILGQKVEFLVSFYNNEISEKSEIFDDQFSVERPDGSNFTLKIRSTKLEDSAMYFCASSYFPRYGYTFGSGTRLTVV.

The gene calls are TRBV29-1 and TRBJ2-1, with 7 bases fitting TRBD1. Germline V CDR1 and CDR2: SQVTM, ANQGSEA. The trim removed 7 bases at V and 4 bases at J, leaving 4 bases unmatched. CDR3 length: 12 residues. CDR3 region: CSAGTAYNEQFF. For the CDR3, the DNA is TGCAGCGCCGGGACAGCGTACAATGAGCAGTTCTTC.

The rearrangement uses TRBV21-1 and TRBJ1-2; TRBD1, as called in the table, went unchecked against the DNA. TRBV21-1 represents a pseudogene. The CDR3 sequence is 15 residues long. CDR3 residues: CASSYLGGQGACYTF. The CDR3 DNA reads as TGTGCCAGCAGCTATCTAGGGGGACAGGGGGCTTGCTACACCTTC.

This clone has ten or more counts. V and J are TRBV27 and TRBJ1-3; D remains ambiguous. The germline V and J ends were trimmed by 5 bases and 0 bases, with 11 bases remaining between them. This CDR3 comprises 15 residues. Germline values: CDR1 MNHEY, CDR2 SMNVEV (reference sequence). The CDR3 loop is CASSTLGGSGNTIYF. As DNA, the CDR3 is TGTGCCAGCAGTACCCTCGGTGGCTCTGGAAACACCATATATTTT.

The genes are TRBV6-6 and TRBJ2-5, with 10 bases lining up with TRBD2. V shed 2 bases, J shed 3 bases, and the junction held 6 bases outside the gene matches. Germline lookup yields CDR1 MNHNY and CDR2 SVGAGI (reference sequence). This CDR3 is 16 amino acids long. This CDR3 reads CASSYGITSGEETQYF. The CDR3 bases are TGTGCCAGCAGTTACGGGATTACTAGCGGGGAAGAGACCCAGTACTTC.

The J gene is TRBJ2-2, the V gene TRBV10-3; 7 nucleotides match TRBD1. CDR1 is ENHRY and CDR2 is SYGVKD in the germline V gene. V gave up 8 bases and J gave up 4 bases; unmatched junction bases: 4. The length of the CDR3 is 13 residues. CDR3 bases: TGTGCCATCGGGGACAGCTTCACCGGGGAGCTGTTTTTT. It codes for CAIGDSFTGELFF.